This entry features one T cell receptor (beta chain) sequence. Its antigen remains unknown. These data originate in a study of T cells after yellow fever vaccination. General study points: The CD4 compartment and the CD8 compartment contained a small share of clonotypes in common.

CDR3 size: 12 residues. Trimming removed 3 bases from V and 10 bases from J; junction bases left unmatched: 1. CDR1 and CDR2 from the germline V gene are SGHNT and YYREEE (reference sequence). Each CDR3 protein is one row after TCRdb ran MiXCR on the 5' RACE reads. The sample lists over 300,000 distinct CDR3 sequences, about 4% occurring once. The sample here was PBMCs, taken 5 days after the yellow fever booster vaccination. This receptor was taken from a man younger than 35 who received the YFV17D yellow fever vaccine. The chain recombines TRBV5-4 with TRBJ2-1; 10 nucleotides align to TRBD2. In nucleotides, the CDR3 is TGTGCCAGCAGCTCGGGACTAGCGGAGCAGTTCTTC. This gives the protein CASSSGLAEQFF.